This T cell receptor beta chain was identified during a study of T-cell reconstitution after alpha-beta-depleted transplantation in children. Notes on the study in general: Alpha-beta T cells present about two months after transplant were reported to originate from several hundred expanded graft clones. Among T cells one year after transplant, newly produced cells accounted for most counts and diversity.

Library preparation (for TCRbeta) was performed with unique molecular identifiers. TCRdb passed the PCR reads through MiXCR, listing each CDR3 protein once. The sample has approximately 500,000 distinct CDR3 sequences; over 9.5% are singletons. The V segment lost 0 bases and the J segment 1 base; nucleotides outside the gene matches: 9. Germline V lookup: CDR1 DFQATT, CDR2 SNEGSKA (reference sequence). The CDR3 has 17 residues. Many counts were recorded for this clonotype. Its specificity is unknown. The chain links TRBV20-1 to TRBJ2-3, with 8 nucleotides matching TRBD2. The clonotype was recovered from a child aged 2-15 years with inherited bone marrow failure, due to receive a stem cell transplant. The material sequenced was PBMCs, taken before TCRalphabeta/CD19-depleted stem cell transplant. The CDR3 reads CSARDRGLVFGTDTQYF. CDR3 nucleotides: TGCAGTGCTAGAGATCGGGGACTAGTATTTGGCACAGATACGCAGTATTTT.